Listed below are T cell receptor beta chains from one sample, sequenced in a study of OX40 agonist ivuxolimab in advanced cancers. Measured with immunoSEQ multiplex PCR; TCRdb has only the in-frame clones, and not every one. Among about 21,000 clones listed, 84% were seen once. The sequences come from CD4+ or CD8+ T cells sorted from blood, collected in a trial of the OX40 agonist ivuxolimab. All receptors come from an adult with an advanced solid tumor such as melanoma, head and neck, liver or kidney cancer. The CDR3 runs from the conserved cysteine through the conserved F or W. A D gene is named only where the DNA matches it firmly. Rows give clone size only sometimes, using once, few, many, or a class for an expanded clone.

D gene	V gene	J gene	clone size	CDR3 DNA	CDR3 protein
TRBD1	TRBV28	TRBJ2-2	-	TGTGCCAGCAGCCTATTAGGGACAGAGTTAAACACCGGGGAGCTGTTTTTT	CASSLLGTELNTGELFF
-	TRBV11-2	TRBJ2-5	-	TGTGCCAGCAGCCGCGCTGCTAAAGAGACCCAGTACTTC	CASSRAAKETQYF
-	TRBV27	TRBJ1-6	-	TGTGCCAGCAGTTTGCCGGACTCACCCCTCCACTTT	CASSLPDSPLHF
TRBD2	TRBV5-1	TRBJ2-3	-	TGCGCCAGCGCGGGTGGGGGGGCAGATACGCAGTATTTT	CASAGGGADTQYF
TRBD1	TRBV2	TRBJ1-4	-	TGTGCCAGCAGGGACGGGACAGCTAGTAATGAAAAACTGTTTTTT	CASRDGTASNEKLFF
-	TRBV6-6	TRBJ2-3	-	TGTGCCAGCAGTTTCGCAGGGCCCCAAGATACGCAGTATTTT	CASSFAGPQDTQYF
TRBD1	TRBV6-6	TRBJ1-2	once	TGTGCCAGCAGTTACTTCCCCGGACAGGGGTATGGCTACACCTTC	CASSYFPGQGYGYTF
-	TRBV19	TRBJ1-6	-	TGTGCCAGTACGGGGGGGCAGGGTGGAAATTCACCCCTCCACTTT	CASTGGQGGNSPLHF
-	TRBV27	TRBJ1-2	-	TGTGCCAGCAGTTTAAAAGGGGGAAGGATAGGGTATGGCTACACCTTC	CASSLKGGRIGYGYTF
TRBD2	TRBV27	TRBJ2-7	-	TGTGCCAGCAGTGACCGACTAGCGGTTACTAGGGAGCAGTACTTC	CASSDRLAVTREQYF
-	TRBV19	TRBJ2-7	-	TGTGCCAGTAGTATAGATAATTCCAGATACCCCTACGAGCAGTACTTC	CASSIDNSRYPYEQYF
-	TRBV19	TRBJ1-5	-	TGTGCCAGTAGTATAGGCGTCGGGGGGGGCTATAGCAATCAGCCCCAGCATTTT	CASSIGVGGGYSNQPQHF
-	TRBV29-1	TRBJ1-6	-	TGCAGCGCCGGGGCCGGGGGGAATAATTCACCCCTCCACTTT	CSAGAGGNNSPLHF
TRBD1	TRBV5-1	TRBJ1-1	-	TGCGCCAGCAGACCGACAGGGGACACTGAAGCTTTCTTT	CASRPTGDTEAFF
-	TRBV6-5	TRBJ1-1	-	TGTGCCAGCAGTTACGGGCAACGGGGTGAGAGTGAAGCTTTCTTT	CASSYGQRGESEAFF
TRBD1	TRBV4-1	TRBJ2-6	-	TGCGCCAGCAGCCAGGGACAGGGGCAACTTGGGGCCAACGTCCTGACTTTC	CASSQGQGQLGANVLTF
-	TRBV19	TRBJ2-3	-	TGTGCCAGTAGTATGAACAGGGTCGGAACAGATACGCAGTATTTT	CASSMNRVGTDTQYF
-	TRBV4-1	TRBJ2-7	-	TGCGCCAGCAGCCAAGGAGTATTCGGCACCTACGAGCAGTACTTC	CASSQGVFGTYEQYF
-	TRBV5-1	TRBJ2-1	-	TGCGCCAGCAGCCCTCAGGGAAAGTACAATGAGCAGTTCTTC	CASSPQGKYNEQFF
TRBD2	TRBV18	TRBJ2-2	-	TGTGCCAGCTCACCACCGCCAGCGGGGGGGCCCGGGGAGCTGTTTTTT	CASSPPPAGGPGELFF
-	TRBV5-1	TRBJ1-1	-	TGCGCCAGCAGCTTTATGGGGGGCACTGAAGCTTTCTTT	CASSFMGGTEAFF
-	TRBV5-4	TRBJ1-6	-	TGTGCCAGCAGCTTGTCCTTGGGGTTGAATTCACCCCTCCACTTT	CASSLSLGLNSPLHF